The T cell receptor (beta chain) described here comes from a study of cytomegalovirus exposure and HLA in healthy donors. The study, taken as a whole, reports: In vitro work confirmed that a few CMV-associated chains recognize CMV antigens. Cytomegalovirus status, reportedly, was diagnosed with high specificity and sensitivity by the classifier. Listed as cytomegalovirus-associated were over 150 TCR beta chains.

Germline lookup yields CDR1 SGHTA and CDR2 FQGNSA. J was trimmed by 6 bases and V by 1 base; bases with no gene match: 6. This CDR3 has 16 residues. Concerning this clone itself: Its antigen is undetermined.

The method was immunoSEQ multiplex PCR; TCRdb's version includes in-frame clones alone and lacks a portion of them. This sample has tens of thousands of clones, with around 93% found just once. The receptor's source is a woman aged 25-40 years in good health and CMV-seropositive. The chain has TRBV7-2 and TRBJ2-2; 9 bases agree with TRBD1. Sequencing input: PBMCs. The CDR3 DNA reads as TGTGCCAGCAGCTTAGGGGACAGGGTTTTCTCCGGGGAGCTGTTTTTT. Translating it yields CASSLGDRVFSGELFF.